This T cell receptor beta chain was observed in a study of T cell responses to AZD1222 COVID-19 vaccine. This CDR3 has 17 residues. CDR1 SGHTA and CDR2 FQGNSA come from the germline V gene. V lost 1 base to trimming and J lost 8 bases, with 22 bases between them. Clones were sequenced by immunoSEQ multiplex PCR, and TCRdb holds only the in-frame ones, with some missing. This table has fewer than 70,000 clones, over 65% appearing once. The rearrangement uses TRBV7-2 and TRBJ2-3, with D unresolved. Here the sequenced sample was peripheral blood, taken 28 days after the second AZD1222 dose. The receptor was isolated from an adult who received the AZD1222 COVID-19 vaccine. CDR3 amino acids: CASSLGVRSGHTGTQYF. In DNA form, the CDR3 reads TGTGCCAGCAGCTTAGGAGTCCGGTCTGGCCACACTGGTACGCAGTATTTT.